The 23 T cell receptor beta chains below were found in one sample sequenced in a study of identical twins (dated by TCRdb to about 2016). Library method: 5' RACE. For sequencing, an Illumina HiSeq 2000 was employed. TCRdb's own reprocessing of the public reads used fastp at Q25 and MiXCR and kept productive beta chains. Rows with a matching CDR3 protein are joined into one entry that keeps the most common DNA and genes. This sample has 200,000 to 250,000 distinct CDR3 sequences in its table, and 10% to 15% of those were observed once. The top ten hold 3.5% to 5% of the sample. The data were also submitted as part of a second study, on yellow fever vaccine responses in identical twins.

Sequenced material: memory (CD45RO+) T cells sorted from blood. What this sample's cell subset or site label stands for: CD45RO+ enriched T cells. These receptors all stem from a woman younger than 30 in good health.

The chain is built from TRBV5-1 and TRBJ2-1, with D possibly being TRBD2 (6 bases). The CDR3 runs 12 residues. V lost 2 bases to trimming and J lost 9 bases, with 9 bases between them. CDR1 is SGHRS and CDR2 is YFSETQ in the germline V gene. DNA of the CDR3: TGCGCCAGCAGCTTTTCGGAGGGTGAGCAGTTCTTC. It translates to CASSFSEGEQFF.

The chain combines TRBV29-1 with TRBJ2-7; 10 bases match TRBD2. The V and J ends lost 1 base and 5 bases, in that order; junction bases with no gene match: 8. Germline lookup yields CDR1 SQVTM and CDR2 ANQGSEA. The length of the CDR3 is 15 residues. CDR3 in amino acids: CSVEGAGGLFDEQYF. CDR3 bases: TGCAGCGTTGAAGGAGCGGGAGGGTTATTTGACGAGCAGTACTTC.

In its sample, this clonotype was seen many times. CDR3 nucleotides: TGCGCCAGCAGCCAAGATCGGGGTAGCGGGTCCTACGAGCAGTACTTC. This gives the protein CASSQDRGSGSYEQYF. The rearrangement joins TRBV4-3 to TRBJ2-7; 7 nucleotides line up with TRBD2. V shed 0 bases and J 1 base; nucleotides not matched to a gene: 6. The CDR3 extends over 16 amino acids. Germline CDR1 reads LGHNA; CDR2 reads YSLEER.

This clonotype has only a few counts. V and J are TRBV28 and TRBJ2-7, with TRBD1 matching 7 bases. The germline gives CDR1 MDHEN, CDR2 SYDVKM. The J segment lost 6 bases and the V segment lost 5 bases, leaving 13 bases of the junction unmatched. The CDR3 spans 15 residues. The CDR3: CASSPDYLGQPEQYF. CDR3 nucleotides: TGTGCCAGCAGTCCTGACTATCTGGGACAGCCCGAGCAGTACTTC.

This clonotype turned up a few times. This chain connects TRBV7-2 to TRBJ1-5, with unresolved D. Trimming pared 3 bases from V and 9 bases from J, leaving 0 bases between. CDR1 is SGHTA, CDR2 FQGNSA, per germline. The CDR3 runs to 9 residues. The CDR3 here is CASSLPQHF. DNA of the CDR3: TGTGCCAGCAGCTTGCCCCAGCATTTT.

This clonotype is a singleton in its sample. CDR3 region: CASSLGASGGAKSNEQFF. CDR3 in DNA: TGTGCCAGCAGCTTAGGAGCTAGCGGGGGGGCGAAGTCCAATGAGCAGTTCTTC. The genes are TRBV11-2 and TRBJ2-1, with 12 bases fitting TRBD2. V shed 1 base, J shed 6 bases, and the junction held 10 bases outside the gene matches. CDR1 and CDR2 (germline): SGHAT, FQNNGV. The CDR3 has 18 residues.

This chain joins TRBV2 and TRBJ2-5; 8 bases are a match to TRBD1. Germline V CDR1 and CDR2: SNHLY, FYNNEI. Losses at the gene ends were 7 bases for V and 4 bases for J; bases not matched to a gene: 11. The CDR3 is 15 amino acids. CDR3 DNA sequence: TGTGCCAGCATCCCCGGACAGGGCCCGGGAGAGACCCAGTACTTC. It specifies CASIPGQGPGETQYF.

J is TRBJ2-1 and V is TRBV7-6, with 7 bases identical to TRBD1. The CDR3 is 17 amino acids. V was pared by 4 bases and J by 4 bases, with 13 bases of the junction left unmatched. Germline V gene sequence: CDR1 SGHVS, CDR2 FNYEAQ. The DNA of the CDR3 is TGTGCCAGCAGCTCCAGGGGGTGGCAGGGCCCTTACAATGAGCAGTTCTTC. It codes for CASSSRGWQGPYNEQFF. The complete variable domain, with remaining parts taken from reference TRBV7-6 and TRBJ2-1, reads GAGVSQSPRYKVTKRGQDVALRCDPISGHVSLYWYRQALGQGPEFLTYFNYEAQQDKSGLPNDRFSAERPEGSISTLTIQRTEQRDSAMYRCASSSRGWQGPYNEQFFGPGTRLTVL.

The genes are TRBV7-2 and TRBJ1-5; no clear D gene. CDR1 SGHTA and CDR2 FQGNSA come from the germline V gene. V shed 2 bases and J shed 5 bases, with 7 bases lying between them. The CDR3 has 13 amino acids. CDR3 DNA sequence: TGTGCCAGCAGCTTAACCCCCGATCAGCCCCAGCATTTT. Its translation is CASSLTPDQPQHF.

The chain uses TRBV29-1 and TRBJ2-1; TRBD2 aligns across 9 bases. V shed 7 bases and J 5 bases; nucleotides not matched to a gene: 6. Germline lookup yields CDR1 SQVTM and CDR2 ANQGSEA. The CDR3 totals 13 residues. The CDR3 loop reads CSAPLAGHNEQFF. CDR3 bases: TGCAGCGCCCCCCTAGCGGGGCACAATGAGCAGTTCTTC.

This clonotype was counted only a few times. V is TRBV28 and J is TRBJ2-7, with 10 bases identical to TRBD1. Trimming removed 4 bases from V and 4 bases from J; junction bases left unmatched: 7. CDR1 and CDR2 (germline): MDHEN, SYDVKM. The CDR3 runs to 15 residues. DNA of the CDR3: TGTGCCAGCAGTTCTCCGGGACAGGGGATGTACGAGCAGTACTTC. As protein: CASSSPGQGMYEQYF.

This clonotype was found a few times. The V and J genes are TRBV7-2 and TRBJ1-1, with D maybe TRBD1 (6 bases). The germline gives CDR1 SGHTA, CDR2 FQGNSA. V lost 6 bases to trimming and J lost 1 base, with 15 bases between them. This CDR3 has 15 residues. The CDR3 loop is CASSRRGGQNTEAFF. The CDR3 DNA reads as TGTGCCAGCAGTCGACGCGGGGGGCAGAACACTGAAGCTTTCTTT.

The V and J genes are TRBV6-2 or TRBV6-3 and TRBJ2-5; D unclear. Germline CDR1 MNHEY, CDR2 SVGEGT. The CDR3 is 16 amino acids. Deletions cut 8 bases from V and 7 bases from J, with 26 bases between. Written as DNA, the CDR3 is TGTGCCAGCGTCCCCTGGGATGTCTCTGCTACTGGGACCCAGTACTTC. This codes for CASVPWDVSATGTQYF.

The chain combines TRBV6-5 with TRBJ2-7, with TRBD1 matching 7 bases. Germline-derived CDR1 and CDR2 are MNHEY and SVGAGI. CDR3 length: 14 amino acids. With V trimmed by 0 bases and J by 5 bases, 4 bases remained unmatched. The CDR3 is CASSYSPTGDEQYF. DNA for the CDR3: TGTGCCAGCAGTTACTCGCCAACAGGGGACGAGCAGTACTTC.

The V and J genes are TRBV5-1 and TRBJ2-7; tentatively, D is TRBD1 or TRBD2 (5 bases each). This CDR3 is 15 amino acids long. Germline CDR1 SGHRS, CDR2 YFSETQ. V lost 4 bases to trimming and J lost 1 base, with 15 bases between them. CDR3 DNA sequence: TGCGCCAGCAGCGCTCGGAGTTGGGGGTCCTACGAGCAGTACTTC. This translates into CASSARSWGSYEQYF.

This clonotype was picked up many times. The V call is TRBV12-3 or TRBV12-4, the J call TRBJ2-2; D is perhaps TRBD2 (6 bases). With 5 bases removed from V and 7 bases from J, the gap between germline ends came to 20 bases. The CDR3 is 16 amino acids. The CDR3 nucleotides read TGTGCCAGCAGTCCCCAAAGCGGGCTCATGGGCGGGGAGCTGTTTTTT. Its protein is CASSPQSGLMGGELFF.

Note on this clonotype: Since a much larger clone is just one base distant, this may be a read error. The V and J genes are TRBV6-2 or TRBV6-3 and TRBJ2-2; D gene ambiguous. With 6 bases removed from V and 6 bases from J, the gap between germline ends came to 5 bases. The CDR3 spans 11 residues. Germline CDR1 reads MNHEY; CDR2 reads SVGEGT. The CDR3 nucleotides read TGTGCCAGCAGGGGTCCCGGGGAGCTGTTTTTT. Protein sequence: CASRGPGELFF.

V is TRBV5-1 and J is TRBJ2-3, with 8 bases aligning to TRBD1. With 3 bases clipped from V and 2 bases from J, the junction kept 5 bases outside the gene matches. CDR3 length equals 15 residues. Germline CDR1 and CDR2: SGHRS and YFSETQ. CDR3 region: CASSWTGSYTDTQYF. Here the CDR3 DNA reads TGCGCCAGCAGCTGGACAGGGAGCTACACAGATACGCAGTATTTT. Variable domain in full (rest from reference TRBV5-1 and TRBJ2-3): KAGVTQTPRYLIKTRGQQVTLSCSPISGHRSVSWYQQTPGQGLQFLFEYFSETQRNKGNFPGRFSGRQFSNSRSEMNVSTLELGDSALYLCASSWTGSYTDTQYFGPGTRLTVL.

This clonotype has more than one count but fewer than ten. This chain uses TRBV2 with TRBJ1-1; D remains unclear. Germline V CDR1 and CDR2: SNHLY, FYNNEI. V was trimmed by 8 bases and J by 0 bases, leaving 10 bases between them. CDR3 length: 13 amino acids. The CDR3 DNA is TGTGCCAGCTTACCCGACATGAACACTGAAGCTTTCTTT. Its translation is CASLPDMNTEAFF.

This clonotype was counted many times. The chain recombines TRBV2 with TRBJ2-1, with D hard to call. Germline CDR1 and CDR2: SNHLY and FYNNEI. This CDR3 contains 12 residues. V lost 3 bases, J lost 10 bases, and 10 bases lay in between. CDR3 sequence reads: CASSEVPKEQFF. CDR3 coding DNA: TGTGCCAGCAGTGAGGTCCCAAAAGAGCAGTTCTTC.

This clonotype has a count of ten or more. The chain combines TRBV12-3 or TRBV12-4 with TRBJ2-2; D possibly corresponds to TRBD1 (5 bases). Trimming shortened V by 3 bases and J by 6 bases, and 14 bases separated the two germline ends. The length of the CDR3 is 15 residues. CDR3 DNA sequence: TGTGCCAGCAGTTTGGAAGGACAACTCGCCGGGGAGCTGTTTTTT. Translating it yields CASSLEGQLAGELFF.

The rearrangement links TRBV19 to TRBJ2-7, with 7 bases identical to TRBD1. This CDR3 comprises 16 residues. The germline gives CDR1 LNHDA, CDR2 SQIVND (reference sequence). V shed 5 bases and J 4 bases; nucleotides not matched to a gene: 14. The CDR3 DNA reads TGTGCCAGTAGTGTTTCTTCCGGGACAGCCGCGTACGAGCAGTACTTC. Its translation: CASSVSSGTAAYEQYF.

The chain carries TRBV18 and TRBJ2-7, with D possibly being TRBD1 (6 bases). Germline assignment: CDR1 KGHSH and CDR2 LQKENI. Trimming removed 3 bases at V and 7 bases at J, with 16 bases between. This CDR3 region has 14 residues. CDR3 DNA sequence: TGTGCCAGCTCACCCTTCCAGGGGACGGGTGAGCAGTACTTC. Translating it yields CASSPFQGTGEQYF.